This T cell receptor beta chain was observed in a study of blood T cells in healthy people across ages. Study results and limitations: Age showed a roughly linear inverse relationship with TCR beta diversity per million T cells.

Together with a sample-barcoded 5' primer, a J-beta primer mix was included in a second PCR lasting about 6 to 11 cycles. Each sample yielded at least 3 million CDR3-containing paired-end reads. TCRdb re-derived calls from the 5' RACE reads in MiXCR, one entry per CDR3 protein. The sample has about 1,000,000 distinct CDR3 sequences; less than 50% are singletons. This clonotype occurred a few times. What it binds is unknown. Sequences were obtained from blood. The source is a woman aged 55-75 years in good health.

CDR3 amino acids: CASSILRGLGPQQYF. DNA of the CDR3: TGTGCCAGCAGTATCCTTAGGGGCTTAGGTCCGCAGCAGTATTTT. The chain has TRBV28 and TRBJ2-3, with D possibly TRBD1 on 5 matching bases. CDR1 MDHEN and CDR2 SYDVKM come from the germline V gene. Trimming removed 5 bases from V and 11 bases from J, with 23 bases in between. The CDR3 runs to 15 residues.